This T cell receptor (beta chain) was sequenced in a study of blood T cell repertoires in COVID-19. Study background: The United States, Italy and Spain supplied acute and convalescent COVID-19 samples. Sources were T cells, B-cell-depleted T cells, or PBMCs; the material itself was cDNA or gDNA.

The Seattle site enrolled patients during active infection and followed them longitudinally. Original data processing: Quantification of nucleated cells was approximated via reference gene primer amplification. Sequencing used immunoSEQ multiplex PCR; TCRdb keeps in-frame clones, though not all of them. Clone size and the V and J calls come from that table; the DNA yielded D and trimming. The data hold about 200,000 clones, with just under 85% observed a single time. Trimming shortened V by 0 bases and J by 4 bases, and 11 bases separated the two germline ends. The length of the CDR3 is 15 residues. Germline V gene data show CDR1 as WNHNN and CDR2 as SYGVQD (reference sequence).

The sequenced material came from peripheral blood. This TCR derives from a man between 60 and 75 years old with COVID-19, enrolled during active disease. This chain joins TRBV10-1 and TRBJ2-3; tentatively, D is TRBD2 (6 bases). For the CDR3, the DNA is TGCGCCAGCAGTGAGTCGGTAGGGAGGTCAGATACGCAGTATTTT. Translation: CASSESVGRSDTQYF.